This T cell receptor (beta chain) was obtained from a study of shared clonotypes between healthy human individuals. The germline CDR1 and CDR2 sequences are SGHAT and FQDESV (reference sequence). This CDR3 is built from 15 residues. V was cut by 4 bases and J by 1 base, with 13 bases left in between. The data were produced by immunoSEQ multiplex PCR, yet TCRdb's version contains in-frame clones alone and is incomplete. The sample contains around 2.5 million clones, approximately 93% of which appear only once. Free of recent acute infections or vaccinations, the donors were healthy HIV-negative adults.

This sequence originates from a man younger than 35 in good health. Some clones in this sample may be carry-over from other donors' samples. The chain employs TRBV11-1 and TRBJ1-1; D call uncertain. The sequencing input was naive CD4+ T cells from PBMCs. Subset in this sample: CD45RA+ positively selected. The DNA for the CDR3 is TGTGCCAGCAGCTATAGGCAGAACTGGAACACTGAAGCTTTCTTT. Amino acid sequence: CASSYRQNWNTEAFF.